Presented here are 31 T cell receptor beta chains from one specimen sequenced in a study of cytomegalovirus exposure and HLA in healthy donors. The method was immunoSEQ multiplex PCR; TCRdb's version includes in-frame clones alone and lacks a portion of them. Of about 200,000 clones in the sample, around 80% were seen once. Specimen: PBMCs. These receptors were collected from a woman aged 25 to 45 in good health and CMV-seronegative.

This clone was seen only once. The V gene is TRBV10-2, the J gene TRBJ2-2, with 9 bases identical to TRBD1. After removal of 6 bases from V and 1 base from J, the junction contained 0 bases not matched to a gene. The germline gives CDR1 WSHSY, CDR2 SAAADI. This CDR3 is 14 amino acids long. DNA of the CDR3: TGCGCCAGCAGGGGACAGGGGAACACCGGGGAGCTGTTTTTT. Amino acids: CASRGQGNTGELFF.

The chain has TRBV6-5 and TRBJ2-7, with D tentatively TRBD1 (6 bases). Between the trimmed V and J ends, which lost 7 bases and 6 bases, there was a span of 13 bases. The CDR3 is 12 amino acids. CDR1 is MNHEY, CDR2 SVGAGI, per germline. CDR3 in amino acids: CASTKGVGEQYF. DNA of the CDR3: TGTGCCAGCACAAAGGGGGTCGGCGAGCAGTACTTC.

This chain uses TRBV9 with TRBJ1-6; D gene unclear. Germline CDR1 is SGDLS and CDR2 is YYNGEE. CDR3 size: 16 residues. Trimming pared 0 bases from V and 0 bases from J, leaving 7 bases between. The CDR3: CASSVAPSSYNSPLHF. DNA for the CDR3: TGTGCCAGCAGCGTAGCCCCTAGCTCCTATAATTCACCCCTCCACTTT.

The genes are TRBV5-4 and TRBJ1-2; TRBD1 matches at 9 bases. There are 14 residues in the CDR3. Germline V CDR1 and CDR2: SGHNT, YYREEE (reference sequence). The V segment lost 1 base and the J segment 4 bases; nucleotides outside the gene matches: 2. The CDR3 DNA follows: TGTGCCAGCAGCTTGACAGGGGGCAGCTATGGCTACACCTTC. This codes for CASSLTGGSYGYTF.

CDR3 coding DNA: TGTGCCAGCAGCCTTCAGGGATGGTACACCGGGGAGCTGTTTTTT. Translation gives CASSLQGWYTGELFF. The V and J genes are TRBV7-2 and TRBJ2-2; D might be TRBD1 (5 bases). The V gene lost 5 bases and the J gene lost 3 bases, with 13 bases spanning the gap. Germline lookup yields CDR1 SGHTA and CDR2 FQGNSA. The CDR3 is 15 residues long.

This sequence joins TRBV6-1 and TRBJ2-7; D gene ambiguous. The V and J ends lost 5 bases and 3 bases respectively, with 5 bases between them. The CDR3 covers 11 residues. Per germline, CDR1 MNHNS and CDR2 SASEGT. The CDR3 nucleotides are TGTGCCAGCAGTCCCTACTACGAGCAGTACTTC. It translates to CASSPYYEQYF.

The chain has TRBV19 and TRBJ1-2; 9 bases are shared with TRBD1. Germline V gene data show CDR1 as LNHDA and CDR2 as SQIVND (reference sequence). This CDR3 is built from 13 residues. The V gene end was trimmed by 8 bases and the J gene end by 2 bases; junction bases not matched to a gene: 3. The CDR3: CASRGQGNYGYTF. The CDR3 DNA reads TGTGCCAGTCGAGGACAGGGGAACTATGGCTACACCTTC.

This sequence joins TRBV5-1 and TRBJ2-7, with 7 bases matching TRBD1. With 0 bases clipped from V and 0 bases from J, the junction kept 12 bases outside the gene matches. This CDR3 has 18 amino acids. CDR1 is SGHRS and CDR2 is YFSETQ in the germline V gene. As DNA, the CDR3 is TGCGCCAGCAGCTTGGGGCCCAGTACAGGGGCTAGCTCCTACGAGCAGTACTTC. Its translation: CASSLGPSTGASSYEQYF.

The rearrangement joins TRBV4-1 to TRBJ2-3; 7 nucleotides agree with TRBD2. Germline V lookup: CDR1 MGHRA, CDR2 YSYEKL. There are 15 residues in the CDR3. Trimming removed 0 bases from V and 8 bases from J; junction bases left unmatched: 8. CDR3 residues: CASSQDPLGGGTQYF. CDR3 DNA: TGCGCCAGCAGCCAAGACCCATTGGGGGGGGGTACGCAGTATTTT.

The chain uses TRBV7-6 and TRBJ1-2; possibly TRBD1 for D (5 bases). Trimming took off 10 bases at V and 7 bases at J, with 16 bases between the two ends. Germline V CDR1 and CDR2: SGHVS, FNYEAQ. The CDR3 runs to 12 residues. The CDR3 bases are TGTGCCACCAGGGAGGGCGCGGGTGGCTACACCTTC. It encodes CATREGAGGYTF. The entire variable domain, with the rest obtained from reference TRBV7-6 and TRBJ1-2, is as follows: GAGVSQSPRYKVTKRGQDVALRCDPISGHVSLYWYRQALGQGPEFLTYFNYEAQQDKSGLPNDRFSAERPEGSISTLTIQRTEQRDSAMYRCATREGAGGYTFGSGTRLTVV.

DNA for the CDR3: TGTGCCAGCGGTCGGGACAATCAGCCCCAGCATTTT. Translation: CASGRDNQPQHF. The chain recombines TRBV7-2 with TRBJ1-5; D remains unclear. The V gene's germline CDR1 is SGHTA and CDR2 FQGNSA. The CDR3 is 12 amino acids. Trimming stripped 8 bases from V and 3 bases from J, with 8 bases between.

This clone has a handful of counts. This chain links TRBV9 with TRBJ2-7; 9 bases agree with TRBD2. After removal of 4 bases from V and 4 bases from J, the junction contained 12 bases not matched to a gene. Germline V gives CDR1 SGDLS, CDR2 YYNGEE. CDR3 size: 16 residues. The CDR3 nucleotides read TGTGCCAGCAGCCCCCCCACGCGGGAGGGCCGGTACGAGCAGTACTTC. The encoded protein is CASSPPTREGRYEQYF.

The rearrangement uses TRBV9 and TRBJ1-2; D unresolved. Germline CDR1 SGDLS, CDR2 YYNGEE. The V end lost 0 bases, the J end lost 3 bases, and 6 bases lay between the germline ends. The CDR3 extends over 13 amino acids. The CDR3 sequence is CASSVGPDYGYTF. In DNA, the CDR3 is TGTGCCAGCAGCGTAGGTCCGGACTATGGCTACACCTTC.

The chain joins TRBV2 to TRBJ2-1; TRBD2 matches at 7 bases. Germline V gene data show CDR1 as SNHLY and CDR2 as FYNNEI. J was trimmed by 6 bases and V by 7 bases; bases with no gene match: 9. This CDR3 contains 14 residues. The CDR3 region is CASNRLAVGNEQFF. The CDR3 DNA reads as TGTGCCAGCAACCGACTAGCTGTTGGCAATGAGCAGTTCTTC.

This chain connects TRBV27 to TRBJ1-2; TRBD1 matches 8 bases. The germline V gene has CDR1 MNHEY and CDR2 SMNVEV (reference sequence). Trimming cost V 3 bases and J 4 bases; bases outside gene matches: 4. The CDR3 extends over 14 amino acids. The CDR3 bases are TGTGCCAGCAGTTTCAGGGGGCGAGGCTATGGCTACACCTTC. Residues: CASSFRGRGYGYTF.

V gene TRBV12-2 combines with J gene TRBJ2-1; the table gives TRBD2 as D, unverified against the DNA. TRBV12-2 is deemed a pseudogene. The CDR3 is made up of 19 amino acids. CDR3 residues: CASRCRLAGHFSSYNEQFF. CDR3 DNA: TGTGCAAGTCGCTGCAGACTAGCGGGACACTTCAGCTCCTACAATGAGCAGTTCTTC.

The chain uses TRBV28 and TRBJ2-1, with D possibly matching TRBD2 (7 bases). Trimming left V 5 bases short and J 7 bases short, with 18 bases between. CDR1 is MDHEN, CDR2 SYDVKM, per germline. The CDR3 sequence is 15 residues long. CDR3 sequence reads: CASSPGGAGTNEQFF. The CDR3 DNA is TGTGCCAGCAGTCCTGGGGGGGCCGGGACGAATGAGCAGTTCTTC.

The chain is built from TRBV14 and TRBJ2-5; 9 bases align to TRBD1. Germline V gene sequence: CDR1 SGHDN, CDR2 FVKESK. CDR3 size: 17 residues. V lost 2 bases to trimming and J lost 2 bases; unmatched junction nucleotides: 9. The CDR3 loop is CASSQSLLTGGQETQYF. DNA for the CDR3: TGTGCCAGCAGCCAATCCCTCCTGACAGGGGGGCAAGAGACCCAGTACTTC.

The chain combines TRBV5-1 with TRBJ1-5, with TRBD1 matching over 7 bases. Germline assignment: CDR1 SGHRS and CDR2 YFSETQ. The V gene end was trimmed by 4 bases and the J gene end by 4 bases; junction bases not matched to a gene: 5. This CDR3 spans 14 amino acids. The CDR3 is CASSHGTANQPQHF. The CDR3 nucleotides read TGCGCCAGCAGCCACGGGACAGCTAATCAGCCCCAGCATTTT.

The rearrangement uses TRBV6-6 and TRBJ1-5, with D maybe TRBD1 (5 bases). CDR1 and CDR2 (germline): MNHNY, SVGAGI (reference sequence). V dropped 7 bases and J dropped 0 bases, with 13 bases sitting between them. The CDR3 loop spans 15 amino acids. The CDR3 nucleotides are TGTGCCAGCACCCAGACAGAATTTAGCAATCAGCCCCAGCATTTT. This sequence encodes CASTQTEFSNQPQHF.

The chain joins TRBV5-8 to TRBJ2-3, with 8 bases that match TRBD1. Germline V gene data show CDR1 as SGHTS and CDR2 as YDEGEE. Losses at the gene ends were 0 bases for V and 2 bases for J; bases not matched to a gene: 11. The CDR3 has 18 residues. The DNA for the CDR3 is TGTGCCAGCAGCTTGGCTTTAGCTTGGGACAGGACCACAGATACGCAGTATTTT. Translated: CASSLALAWDRTTDTQYF.

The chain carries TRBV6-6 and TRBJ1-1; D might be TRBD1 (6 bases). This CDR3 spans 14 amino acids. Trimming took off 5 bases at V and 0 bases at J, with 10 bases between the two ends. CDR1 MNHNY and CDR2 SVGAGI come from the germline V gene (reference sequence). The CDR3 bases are TGTGCCAGCAGTCCTGGGGACATGAACACTGAAGCTTTCTTT. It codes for CASSPGDMNTEAFF.

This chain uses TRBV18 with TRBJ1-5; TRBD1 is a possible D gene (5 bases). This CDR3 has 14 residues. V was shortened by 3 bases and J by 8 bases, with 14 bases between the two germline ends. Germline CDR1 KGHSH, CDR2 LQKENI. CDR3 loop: CASSPSAGGEPQHF. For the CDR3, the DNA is TGTGCCAGCTCACCCTCTGCAGGAGGGGAGCCCCAGCATTTT.

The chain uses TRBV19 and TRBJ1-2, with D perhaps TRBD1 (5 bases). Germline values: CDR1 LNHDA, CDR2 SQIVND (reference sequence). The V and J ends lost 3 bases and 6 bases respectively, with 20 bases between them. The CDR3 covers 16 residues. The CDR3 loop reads CASSIAGGIGGHGYTF. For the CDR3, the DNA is TGTGCCAGTAGTATCGCCGGCGGGATTGGGGGACATGGCTACACCTTC.

The CDR3 DNA reads TGTGCCACGGGGGGAAGTAATTCCTACGAGCAGTACTTC. Protein product: CATGGSNSYEQYF. This chain connects TRBV28 to TRBJ2-7; 7 bases fit TRBD2. Trimming removed 10 bases from V and 1 base from J; junction bases left unmatched: 7. The CDR3 loop spans 13 amino acids. Germline V gene sequence: CDR1 MDHEN, CDR2 SYDVKM.

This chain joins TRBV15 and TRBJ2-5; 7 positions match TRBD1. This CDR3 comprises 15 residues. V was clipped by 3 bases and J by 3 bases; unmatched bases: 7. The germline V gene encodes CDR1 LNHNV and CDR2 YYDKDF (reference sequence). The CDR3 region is CATSRDTGEEETQYF. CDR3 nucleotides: TGTGCCACCAGCAGGGACACAGGGGAAGAAGAGACCCAGTACTTC. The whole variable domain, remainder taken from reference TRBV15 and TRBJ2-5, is DAMVIQNPRYQVTQFGKPVTLSCSQTLNHNVMYWYQQKSSQAPKLLFHYYDKDFNNEADTPDNFQSRRPNTSFCFLDIRSPGLGDTAMYLCATSRDTGEEETQYFGPGTRLLVL.

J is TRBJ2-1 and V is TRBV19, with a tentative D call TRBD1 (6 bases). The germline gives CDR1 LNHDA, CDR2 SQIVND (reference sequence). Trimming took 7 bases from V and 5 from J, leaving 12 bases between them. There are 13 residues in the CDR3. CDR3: CASTHRGNNEQFF. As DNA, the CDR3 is TGTGCCAGTACCCATAGGGGGAACAATGAGCAGTTCTTC.

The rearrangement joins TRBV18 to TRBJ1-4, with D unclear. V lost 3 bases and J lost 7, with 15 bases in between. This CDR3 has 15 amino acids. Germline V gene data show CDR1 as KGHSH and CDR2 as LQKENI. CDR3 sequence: CASSPRAPKGEKLFF. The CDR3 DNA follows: TGTGCCAGCTCACCGAGGGCACCTAAAGGTGAAAAACTGTTTTTT.

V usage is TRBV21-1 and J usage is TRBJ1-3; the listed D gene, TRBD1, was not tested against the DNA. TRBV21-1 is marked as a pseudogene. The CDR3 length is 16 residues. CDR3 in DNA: TGTGCCAGCAGCAAAGGACGGCCAGGGAACGGAAACACCATATATTTT. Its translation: CASSKGRPGNGNTIYF.

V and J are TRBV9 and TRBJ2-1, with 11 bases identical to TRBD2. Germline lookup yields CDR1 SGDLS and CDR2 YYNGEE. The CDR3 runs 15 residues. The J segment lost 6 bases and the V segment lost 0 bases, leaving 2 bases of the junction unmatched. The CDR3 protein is CASSVASGRLNEQFF. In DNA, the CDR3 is TGTGCCAGCAGCGTAGCTAGCGGGAGGCTCAATGAGCAGTTCTTC.

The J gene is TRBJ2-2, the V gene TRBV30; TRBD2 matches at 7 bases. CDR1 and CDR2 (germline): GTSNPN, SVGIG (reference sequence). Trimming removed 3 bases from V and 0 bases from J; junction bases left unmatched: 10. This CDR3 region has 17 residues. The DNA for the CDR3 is TGTGCCTGGAGCCCCACGCCGCTAGCGGCGAACACCGGGGAGCTGTTTTTT. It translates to CAWSPTPLAANTGELFF.